A single sample is the source of the 25 T cell receptor beta chains below, sequenced in a study of T cell responses to AZD1222 COVID-19 vaccine. Data came from immunoSEQ multiplex PCR; TCRdb stores just in-frame clones and leaves some out. Among about 110,000 clones listed, more than 90% were seen once. This specimen consisted of peripheral blood, obtained on day 0 of AZD1222 vaccination. These receptors originate from an adult in good health.

The chain joins TRBV4-3 to TRBJ1-5; D is undetermined. Germline loops: CDR1 LGHNA, CDR2 YSLEER. Between the trimmed V and J ends, which lost 1 base and 6 bases, there was a span of 7 bases. The CDR3 contains 13 residues. The CDR3 bases are TGCGCCAGCAGCCAAGGACGGTTTCAGCCCCAGCATTTT. Its translation: CASSQGRFQPQHF.

The chain links TRBV30 to TRBJ2-7, with D perhaps matching TRBD1 (6 bases). Germline values: CDR1 GTSNPN, CDR2 SVGIG (reference sequence). The V gene lost 5 bases and the J gene lost 2 bases, with 19 bases spanning the gap. There are 15 residues in the CDR3. CDR3 nucleotide sequence: TGTGCCTGGCATGGGGGCCAGGGAGAGGCCTACGAGCAGTACTTC. Translated, it gives CAWHGGQGEAYEQYF.

The gene calls are TRBV9 and TRBJ2-6, with 7 bases matching TRBD1. CDR1 is SGDLS, CDR2 YYNGEE, per germline. The trim removed 2 bases at V and 1 base at J, leaving 6 bases unmatched. The CDR3 is made up of 17 amino acids. As DNA, the CDR3 is TGTGCCAGCAGCGTCAACAGGGGCGGGTCTGGGGCCAACGTCCTGACTTTC. It yields the protein CASSVNRGGSGANVLTF.

The chain links TRBV7-6 to TRBJ2-2; a possible D gene is TRBD2 (7 bases). The CDR3 has 19 residues. V was pared by 0 bases and J by 5 bases, with 22 bases between. The germline CDR1 and CDR2 sequences are SGHVS and FNYEAQ. CDR3: CASSLASPRSRGGTGELFF. Written as DNA, the CDR3 is TGTGCCAGCAGCTTAGCGAGCCCTCGATCCAGGGGAGGGACCGGGGAGCTGTTTTTT.

The chain recombines TRBV30 with TRBJ2-3, with 12 bases lining up with TRBD2. This CDR3 comprises 18 residues. Germline assignment: CDR1 GTSNPN and CDR2 SVGIG (reference sequence). V gave up 5 bases and J gave up 3 bases; unmatched junction bases: 15. DNA for the CDR3: TGTGCCTGGCACCCTCCTAGGACTAGCGGGATTGGGACAGATACGCAGTATTTT. It is translated as CAWHPPRTSGIGTDTQYF.

The chain uses TRBV11-3 and TRBJ1-2; D gene uncertain. The CDR3 sequence is 11 residues long. The V end was cut by 5 bases, the J end by 3 bases, with 4 bases between. Germline values: CDR1 SGHNT, CDR2 YENEEA. The CDR3 sequence: CASSRDYGYTF. The CDR3, as DNA: TGTGCCAGCAGCCGGGACTATGGCTACACCTTC.

This chain links TRBV19 with TRBJ1-6; perhaps TRBD1 as D (6 bases). The CDR3 has 17 amino acids. CDR1 LNHDA and CDR2 SQIVND come from the germline V gene (reference sequence). Trimming removed 7 bases at V and 6 bases at J, with 22 bases between. The CDR3, as DNA: TGTGCCAGTAAAACTACCGGGACAAGGTCCCGTAATTCACCCCTCCACTTT. Translated: CASKTTGTRSRNSPLHF.

V and J are TRBV7-9 and TRBJ2-5; D may be TRBD2 (5 bases). The CDR3 runs 12 residues. Trimming stripped 5 bases from V and 5 bases from J, with 9 bases between. Per germline, CDR1 SEHNR and CDR2 FQNEAQ (reference sequence). CDR3 residues: CASSRGWETQYF. The CDR3 DNA reads TGTGCCAGCAGCAGAGGGTGGGAGACCCAGTACTTC.

The rearrangement uses TRBV6-2 or TRBV6-3 and TRBJ1-5; 8 nucleotides match TRBD1. The V gene end was trimmed by 6 bases and the J gene end by 2 bases; junction bases not matched to a gene: 6. Germline-derived CDR1 and CDR2 are MNHEY and SVGEGT. The CDR3 covers 15 residues. CDR3 loop: CASSSGGKGNQPQHF. In DNA, the CDR3 is TGTGCCAGCAGCTCAGGGGGCAAGGGCAATCAGCCCCAGCATTTT.

V and J are TRBV4-3 and TRBJ1-2; D gene uncertain. This CDR3 is 15 amino acids long. Per the germline V gene, CDR1 is LGHNA and CDR2 is YSLEER. Between the trimmed V and J ends, which lost 0 bases and 1 base, there was a span of 9 bases. CDR3 sequence (DNA): TGCGCCAGCAGCCAAGAGTTGGCCGGTAACTATGGCTACACCTTC. It specifies CASSQELAGNYGYTF.

The chain carries TRBV9 and TRBJ1-3; D is undetermined. CDR3 length equals 18 residues. V shed 4 bases and J shed 2 bases, with 22 bases lying between them. Germline lookup yields CDR1 SGDLS and CDR2 YYNGEE. The CDR3 nucleotides read TGTGCCAGCAGCCCTGCGGTCACTCCGGTCGGCCCTGGAAACACCATATATTTT. This encodes CASSPAVTPVGPGNTIYF.

The chain employs TRBV18 and TRBJ2-1, with TRBD2 matching 9 bases. V shed 3 bases and J 1 base; nucleotides not matched to a gene: 4. The CDR3 sequence is 16 residues long. CDR1 is KGHSH and CDR2 is LQKENI in the germline V gene. Written as DNA, the CDR3 is TGTGCCAGCTCACCGGCGGGAGGGCCTTCCTACAATGAGCAGTTCTTC. It specifies CASSPAGGPSYNEQFF.

This clone was picked up one time. The chain joins TRBV9 to TRBJ2-7, with TRBD2 matching 8 bases. CDR3 length: 16 amino acids. CDR1 is SGDLS and CDR2 is YYNGEE in the germline V gene. J gave up 1 base and V 4 bases, and 10 bases lay outside the gene matches. CDR3 sequence reads: CASSPQGSGSSYEQYF. The CDR3 region has the DNA TGTGCCAGCAGCCCTCAAGGAAGCGGGAGTTCCTACGAGCAGTACTTC.

J is TRBJ2-2 and V is TRBV24-1, with D possibly matching TRBD1 (6 bases). From germline, CDR1 is KGHDR and CDR2 SFDVKD. The CDR3 has 16 residues. The V and J ends lost 0 bases and 3 bases respectively, with 10 bases between them. CDR3 sequence (DNA): TGTGCCACCAGTGATTTGAGAGGGGGTGACACCGGGGAGCTGTTTTTT. Translating it yields CATSDLRGGDTGELFF.

Regarding this clone: A junction boundary mismatches the germline segment, possibly from a read error. This chain links TRBV6-1 with TRBJ1-2; a weak D match, TRBD1 (5 bases). The length of the CDR3 is 12 residues. The germline CDR1 and CDR2 sequences are MNHNS and SASEGT. CDR3 residues: CASSELRGGISF. The CDR3 coding sequence is TGTGCCAGCAGTGAATTGAGGGGCGGAATAAGCTTC.

There are a few counts of this clone. The V call is TRBV4-1, the J call TRBJ2-4; D uncertain. CDR3 size: 15 residues. Germline values: CDR1 MGHRA, CDR2 YSYEKL. V lost 1 base, J lost 1 base, and 8 bases lay in between. The CDR3 reads CASSQGGGAKNIQYF. The CDR3 nucleotides are TGCGCCAGCAGCCAAGGTGGCGGTGCCAAAAACATTCAGTACTTC.

The chain links TRBV4-3 to TRBJ2-6, with 7 bases matching TRBD1. This CDR3 is built from 16 residues. From germline, CDR1 is LGHNA and CDR2 YSLEER. The V gene end was trimmed by 3 bases and the J gene end by 2 bases; junction bases not matched to a gene: 4. The CDR3 nucleotides read TGCGCCAGCAGCCAGGTTGACAGGGCTGGGGCCAACGTCCTGACTTTC. Protein: CASSQVDRAGANVLTF.

This clone has only one observation. CDR3: CASSPQGVNTEAFF. Here the CDR3 DNA reads TGTGCCAGCTCACCACAAGGGGTGAACACTGAAGCTTTCTTT. The V and J genes are TRBV18 and TRBJ1-1, with D perhaps TRBD1 (5 bases). V was pared by 1 base and J by 0 bases, with 6 bases between. The germline gives CDR1 KGHSH, CDR2 LQKENI. CDR3 length: 14 amino acids.

This clone came up once. This chain connects TRBV3-1 (or the pseudogene TRBV3-2) to TRBJ1-6; perhaps TRBD1 as D (6 bases). V shed 1 base and J shed 7 bases, with 8 bases lying between them. This CDR3 spans 14 amino acids. CDR1 LGHDT and CDR2 YNNKEL come from the germline V gene (reference sequence). The CDR3 loop reads CASSQAGENSPLHF. The CDR3 nucleotides read TGTGCCAGCAGCCAAGCAGGGGAGAATTCACCCCTCCACTTT.

For this clone: Other DNA variants within this sample encode the same CDR3. The V call is TRBV28, the J call TRBJ2-5; the D is unclear. The CDR3 totals 11 residues. CDR1 and CDR2 from the germline V gene are MDHEN and SYDVKM. V dropped 2 bases and J dropped 3 bases, with 1 base sitting between them. The CDR3 nucleotides are TGTGCCAGCAGTTTAAAAGAGACCCAGTACTTC. As protein: CASSLKETQYF.

The chain combines TRBV28 with TRBJ2-2; D call uncertain. The V and J ends lost 6 bases and 0 bases respectively, with 8 bases between them. In germline, CDR1 is MDHEN, CDR2 SYDVKM. This CDR3 has 14 residues. Here the CDR3 reads CASRSTPNTGELFF. CDR3 nucleotide sequence: TGTGCCAGCAGATCGACCCCGAACACCGGGGAGCTGTTTTTT.

The chain recombines TRBV5-4 with TRBJ2-7; 8 positions match TRBD1. CDR1 is SGHNT and CDR2 is YYREEE in the germline V gene (reference sequence). V trimming: 7 bases; J trimming: 2 bases; junction bases outside the gene matches: 8. CDR3 length equals 14 residues. CDR3 in amino acids: CASSGGAWPYEQYF. CDR3 coding DNA: TGTGCCAGCTCAGGGGGCGCGTGGCCCTACGAGCAGTACTTC. The complete variable domain, with remaining parts taken from reference TRBV5-4 and TRBJ2-7, reads ETGVTQSPTHLIKTRGQQVTLRCSSQSGHNTVSWYQQALGQGPQFIFQYYREEENGRGNFPPRFSGLQFPNYSSELNVNALELDDSALYLCASSGGAWPYEQYFGPGTRLTVT.

The chain carries TRBV28 and TRBJ2-2; no clear D gene. Germline assignment: CDR1 MDHEN and CDR2 SYDVKM. V lost 4 bases, J lost 5 bases, and 5 bases lay in between. The CDR3 contains 12 residues. The CDR3 region is CASSSGTGELFF. CDR3 bases: TGTGCCAGCAGTTCAGGTACCGGGGAGCTGTTTTTT.

The chain couples TRBV11-2 to TRBJ1-3, with TRBD1 as a possible D gene (6 bases). Germline V gene lookup returns CDR1 SGHAT and CDR2 FQNNGV. The length of the CDR3 is 14 residues. Trimming shortened V by 5 bases and J by 0 bases, and 8 bases separated the two germline ends. As DNA, the CDR3 is TGTGCCAGCAGCCAAGGGGGCTCTGGAAACACCATATATTTT. It translates to CASSQGGSGNTIYF.

The chain combines TRBV13 with TRBJ2-7, with 8 bases lining up with TRBD2. Germline assignment: CDR1 PRHDT and CDR2 FYEKMQ (reference sequence). The CDR3 totals 15 residues. The V segment lost 5 bases and the J segment 5 bases; nucleotides outside the gene matches: 11. CDR3 coding DNA: TGTGCCAGCAGCCCTGGGACTAGGGGAAAGGACGAGCAGTACTTC. Translation gives CASSPGTRGKDEQYF.